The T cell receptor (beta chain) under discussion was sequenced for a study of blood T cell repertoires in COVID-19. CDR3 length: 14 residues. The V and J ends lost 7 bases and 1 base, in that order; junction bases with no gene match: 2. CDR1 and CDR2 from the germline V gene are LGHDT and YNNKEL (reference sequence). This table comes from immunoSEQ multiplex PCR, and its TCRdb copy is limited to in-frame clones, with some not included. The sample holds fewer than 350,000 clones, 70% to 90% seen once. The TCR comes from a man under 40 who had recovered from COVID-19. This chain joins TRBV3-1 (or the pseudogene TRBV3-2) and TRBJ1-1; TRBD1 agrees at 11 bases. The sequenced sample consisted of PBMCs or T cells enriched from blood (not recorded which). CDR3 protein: CASTGTGGNTEAFF. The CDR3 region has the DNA TGTGCCAGCACCGGGACAGGGGGGAACACTGAAGCTTTCTTT.